The clone carrying this T cell receptor beta chain was seen repeatedly, ten times or more. What it binds is unknown. The germline gene is not matched at one end of the junction; a read error may be the cause. TCRdb recomputed calls from the 5' RACE reads with MiXCR, one row per CDR3 protein. This table holds a few hundred thousand distinct CDR3 sequences, over 15% found once. These data originate in a study of CD8 T cells in ankylosing spondylitis. Study-level results: In the blood and synovial fluid of reactive arthritis, some motif variants had been previously reported.

Germline V gene sequence: CDR1 SGDLS, CDR2 YYNGEE. This CDR3 comprises 19 residues. V gene TRBV9 combines with J gene TRBJ2-7, with D hard to call. Sequenced material: blood, either unsorted or a sorted T cell fraction (not recorded which). The sequence derives from a male donor with ankylosing spondylitis or in good health (not recorded which). The CDR3 reads CASSVIVSGAAYTAYEQCF. The CDR3 DNA follows: TGTGCCAGCAGCGTAATCGTTAGTGGCGCGGCCTATACCGCCTACGAGCAGTGCTTC.